The 13 T cell receptor beta chains in this list originate from one sample, sequenced in a study of CD8 T cell repertoires and HIV-1 epitope variants. Their target antigens are unknown. TCRdb's copy holds only in-frame clones and misses some; the assay was immunoSEQ multiplex PCR. The repertoire has a few thousand clones, 55% to 80% of them found once; the top ten carry around 40%. Sequenced sample: cultured CD8+ T cells derived from PBMCs. The origin of the receptors is a male donor with HIV.

The chain combines TRBV19 with TRBJ2-1; D is uncertain. The CDR3 is 13 residues long. The V end was cut by 3 bases, the J end by 3 bases, with 6 bases between. In germline, CDR1 is LNHDA, CDR2 SQIVND (reference sequence). Here the CDR3 DNA reads TGTGCCAGTAGTATGATGAACTACAATGAGCAGTTCTTC. It translates to CASSMMNYNEQFF.

The CDR3 DNA follows: TGTGCCAGCAGCCAGGGGGCCTACACTGAAGCTTTCTTT. Its protein is CASSQGAYTEAFF. V usage is TRBV6-5 and J usage is TRBJ1-1, with 8 nucleotides matching TRBD1. V shed 6 bases and J 3 bases; nucleotides not matched to a gene: 3. The CDR3 sequence is 13 residues long. Germline CDR1 reads MNHEY; CDR2 reads SVGAGI.

The J gene is TRBJ2-6, the V gene TRBV5-6; maybe TRBD2 (6 bases). The V end lost 4 bases, the J end lost 0 bases, and 11 bases lay between the germline ends. From germline, CDR1 is SGHDT and CDR2 YYEEEE. The CDR3 runs to 16 residues. The CDR3: CASSRRGGSGANVLTF. CDR3 nucleotide sequence: TGTGCCAGCAGCCGACGGGGAGGCTCTGGGGCCAACGTCCTGACTTTC. The entire variable domain, with the rest obtained from reference TRBV5-6 and TRBJ2-6, is as follows: DAGVTQSPTHLIKTRGQQVTLRCSPKSGHDTVSWYQQALGQGPQFIFQYYEEEERQRGNFPDRFSGHQFPNYSSELNVNALLLGDSALYLCASSRRGGSGANVLTFGAGSRLTVL.

The chain is built from TRBV7-2 and TRBJ1-1, with D uncertain. Germline-derived CDR1 and CDR2 are SGHTA and FQGNSA. The length of the CDR3 is 13 residues. The germline V and J ends were trimmed by 3 bases and 2 bases, with 7 bases remaining between them. The CDR3 nucleotides read TGTGCCAGCAGCTTTGTATCTAACACTGAAGCTTTCTTT. Translating gives CASSFVSNTEAFF.

This clone is large. The rearrangement links TRBV28 to TRBJ1-1, with D perhaps TRBD1 (6 bases). The CDR3 consists of 14 residues. V lost 10 bases and J lost 1, with 16 bases in between. Germline values: CDR1 MDHEN, CDR2 SYDVKM. This chain's CDR3 is CATFPTGSNTEAFF. The CDR3 DNA reads TGTGCCACCTTTCCGACAGGCTCGAACACTGAAGCTTTCTTT. Full variable domain (rest looked up from reference TRBV28 and TRBJ1-1): DVKVTQSSRYLVKRTGEKVFLECVQDMDHENMFWYRQDPGLGLRLIYFSYDVKMKEKGDIPEGYSVSREKKERFSLILESASTNQTSMYLCATFPTGSNTEAFFGQGTRLTVV.

The sample holds one count of this clone. The CDR3 protein is CASREDRRTEAFF. Here the CDR3 DNA reads TGTGCCAGCAGGGAGGACCGGAGGACTGAAGCTTTCTTT. The genes are TRBV27 and TRBJ1-1; D gene ambiguous. The CDR3 has 13 amino acids. The V gene lost 6 bases and the J gene lost 5 bases, with 13 bases spanning the gap. CDR1 and CDR2 from the germline V gene are MNHEY and SMNVEV (reference sequence).

This clone was detected a few times. The chain couples TRBV5-1 to TRBJ2-7; D might be TRBD2 (6 bases). This CDR3 region has 14 residues. The V gene's germline CDR1 is SGHRS and CDR2 YFSETQ. The V gene lost 1 base and the J gene lost 3 bases, with 11 bases spanning the gap. CDR3 sequence reads: CASSLYAGGYEQYF. In DNA form, the CDR3 reads TGCGCCAGCAGCTTGTATGCCGGGGGCTACGAGCAGTACTTC.

V gene TRBV7-2 combines with J gene TRBJ2-7; 9 bases are shared with TRBD1. The CDR3 spans 14 residues. The germline V gene has CDR1 SGHTA and CDR2 FQGNSA. V lost 5 bases and J lost 5; bases outside the gene matches: 7. CDR3 nucleotide sequence: TGTGCCAGCAGCAATGGACAGGGGATCAACGAGCAGTACTTC. Translated: CASSNGQGINEQYF.

The chain uses TRBV7-7 and TRBJ2-1; the match to TRBD1 covers 10 bases. CDR3 length equals 15 residues. Germline CDR1 SSHAT, CDR2 FNYEAQ (reference sequence). The CDR3 coding sequence is TGTGCTGTCCGGGACAGGGGATCCTCCTACAATGAGCAGTTCTTC. It is translated as CAVRDRGSSYNEQFF.

This clone came up a few times. The V gene is TRBV15, the J gene TRBJ2-7, with 7 positions matching TRBD1. Germline CDR1 is LNHNV and CDR2 is YYDKDF (reference sequence). This CDR3 region has 15 residues. The J segment lost 5 bases and the V segment lost 0 bases, leaving 7 bases of the junction unmatched. The CDR3 bases are TGTGCCACCAGCAGAGATCTAGGGGACAGAGACGAGCAGTACTTC. It specifies CATSRDLGDRDEQYF.

This sequence joins TRBV7-2 and TRBJ2-3; no definite D call. With 5 bases removed from V and 0 bases from J, the gap between germline ends came to 12 bases. Germline V CDR1 and CDR2: SGHTA, FQGNSA. There are 15 residues in the CDR3. CDR3 loop: CASSPDLLSTDTQYF. The CDR3 DNA reads as TGTGCCAGCAGCCCGGACCTCTTGAGCACAGATACGCAGTATTTT.

The chain couples TRBV5-1 to TRBJ2-1, with 11 bases that match TRBD2. The trim removed 0 bases at V and 6 bases at J, leaving 8 bases unmatched. The germline CDR1 and CDR2 sequences are SGHRS and YFSETQ. CDR3 length: 17 amino acids. CDR3 nucleotides: TGCGCCAGCAGCTTGGGTGATAGCGGGGGGGCCTCCAATGAGCAGTTCTTC. Protein product: CASSLGDSGGASNEQFF.

This sequence joins TRBV21-1 and TRBJ2-6; the D call TRBD1 from the table was never checked on the DNA. TRBV21-1 is a pseudogene. This CDR3 spans 21 amino acids. CDR3 loop: CASRTYAQPGQGARGANVLTF. CDR3 coding DNA: TGTGCCAGCCGAACGTATGCACAACCGGGACAGGGGGCGCGAGGGGCCAACGTCCTGACTTTC.